The entry below gives a single T cell receptor beta chain sequence along with its context. This entry comes from a study of blood T cell repertoires in COVID-19. Across the study: The study drew acute and convalescent COVID-19 samples from the United States, Italy and Spain.

TCRdb keeps only in-frame clones here, not all; method: immunoSEQ multiplex PCR. The table has about 190,000 clones, 65% to 85% seen once; the top ten hold more than 2.5%. Allocation to cohorts depended on clinical history reported by the participants. Recovered status applied to Cohort 3 donors who had two consecutive negative PCRs. It also applied to those with clearance or with symptom resolution. The TCR comes from a woman in her 30s who had recovered from COVID-19. Sequencing was carried out using PBMCs or T cells enriched from blood (not recorded which).

The CDR3 nucleotides read TGTGCCCAAGGGGGTATGAGTTCTCGCGGGGGGACCACAGATACGCAGTATTTT. It specifies CAQGGMSSRGGTTDTQYF. This chain joins TRBV24-1 and TRBJ2-3, with TRBD2 identical over 8 bases. The CDR3 has 18 residues. V shed 12 bases, J shed 2 bases, and the junction held 21 bases outside the gene matches. Germline assignment: CDR1 KGHDR and CDR2 SFDVKD.